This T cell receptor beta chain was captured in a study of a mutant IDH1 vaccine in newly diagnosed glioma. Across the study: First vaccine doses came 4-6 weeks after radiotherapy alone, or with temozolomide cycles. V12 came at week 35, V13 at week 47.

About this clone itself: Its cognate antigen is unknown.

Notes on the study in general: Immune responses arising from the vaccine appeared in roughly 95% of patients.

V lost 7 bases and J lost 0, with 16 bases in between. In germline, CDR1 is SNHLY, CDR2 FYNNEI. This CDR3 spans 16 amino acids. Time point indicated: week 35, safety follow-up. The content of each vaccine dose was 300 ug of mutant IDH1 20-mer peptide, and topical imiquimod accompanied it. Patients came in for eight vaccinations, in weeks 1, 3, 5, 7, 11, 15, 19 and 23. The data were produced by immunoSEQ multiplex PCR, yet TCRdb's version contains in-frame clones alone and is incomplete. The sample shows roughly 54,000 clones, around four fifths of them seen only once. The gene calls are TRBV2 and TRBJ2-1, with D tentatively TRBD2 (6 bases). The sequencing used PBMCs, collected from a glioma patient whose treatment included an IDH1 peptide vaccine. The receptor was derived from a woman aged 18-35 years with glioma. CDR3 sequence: CASNQVGGSSYNEQFF. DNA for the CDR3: TGTGCCAGCAACCAAGTGGGGGGTTCCTCCTACAATGAGCAGTTCTTC.